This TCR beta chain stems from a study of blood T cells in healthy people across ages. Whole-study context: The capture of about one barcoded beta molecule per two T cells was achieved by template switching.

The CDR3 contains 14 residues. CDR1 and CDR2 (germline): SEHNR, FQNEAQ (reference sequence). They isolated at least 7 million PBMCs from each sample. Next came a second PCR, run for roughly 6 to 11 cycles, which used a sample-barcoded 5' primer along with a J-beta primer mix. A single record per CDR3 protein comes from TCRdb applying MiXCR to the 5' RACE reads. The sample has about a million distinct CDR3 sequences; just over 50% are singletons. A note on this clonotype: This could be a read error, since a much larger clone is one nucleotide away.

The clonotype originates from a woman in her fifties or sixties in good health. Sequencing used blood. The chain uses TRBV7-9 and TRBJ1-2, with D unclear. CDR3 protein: CASSLSRGGYGCTF. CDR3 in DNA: TGTGCCAGCAGCTTAAGCCGGGGTGGCTATGGCTGCACCTTC.